Listed here are 11 T cell receptor beta chains from one sample, sequenced in a study of shared clonotypes between healthy human individuals. TCRdb keeps only in-frame clones here, not all; method: immunoSEQ multiplex PCR. Seen here are about 1,900,000 clones, over 85% observed once, and the top ten hold more than 0.9%. Positively selected for CCR7, the CD45RO-negative cells used as naive CD8 cells excluded terminally differentiated effector memory CD45RA+ cells. The sample comprised naive CD8+ T cells sorted from blood. The receptors here all came from a man younger than 35 in good health.

This clone was counted a few times. Other DNA sequences from this sample encode an identical CDR3 as well. The V gene is TRBV6-5, the J gene TRBJ1-1, with D unresolved. The ends were cut back, 2 bases at V and 1 base at J, with 8 bases in the middle. The CDR3 contains 14 residues. CDR1 is MNHEY, CDR2 SVGAGI, per germline. This chain's CDR3 is CASSYREGNTEAFF. As DNA, the CDR3 is TGTGCCAGCAGTTACAGGGAAGGGAACACTGAAGCTTTCTTT.

This clone has a single count. The chain combines TRBV7-9 with TRBJ1-2; D not certain. There are 15 residues in the CDR3. The V and J ends lost 4 bases and 3 bases respectively, with 15 bases between them. Germline CDR1 SEHNR, CDR2 FQNEAQ (reference sequence). The CDR3 coding sequence is TGTGCCAGCAGCTCAGATATGGAGGGAGACTATGGCTACACCTTC. It specifies CASSSDMEGDYGYTF.

The rearrangement joins TRBV5-1 to TRBJ2-3; the match to TRBD2 covers 10 bases. The CDR3 length is 14 residues. The germline gives CDR1 SGHRS, CDR2 YFSETQ. V was clipped by 0 bases and J by 5 bases; unmatched bases: 0. CDR3 sequence (DNA): TGCGCCAGCAGCTTGGGACTAGCGGGAGATACGCAGTATTTT. Its protein product is CASSLGLAGDTQYF.

The CDR3 nucleotides are TGTGCCAGCCGAGAAGTACGGGCTCTCAAAGAGGAGCCCCAGCATTTT. It codes for CASREVRALKEEPQHF. J is TRBJ1-5 and V is TRBV19; D not resolved. Between the trimmed V and J ends, which lost 9 bases and 8 bases, there was a span of 26 bases. The CDR3 totals 16 residues. Germline-derived CDR1 and CDR2 are LNHDA and SQIVND (reference sequence).

The rearrangement links TRBV6-5 to TRBJ2-7; possibly TRBD2 for D (6 bases). Trimming stripped 5 bases from V and 2 bases from J, with 16 bases between. CDR1 and CDR2 (germline): MNHEY, SVGAGI. There are 15 residues in the CDR3. The chain's CDR3 is CASSPNAGPTYEQYF. The CDR3 DNA reads TGTGCCAGCAGTCCAAATGCGGGGCCTACCTACGAGCAGTACTTC.

This chain uses TRBV13 with TRBJ2-1, with a possible D match to TRBD1 (5 bases). This CDR3 spans 13 amino acids. V lost 4 bases, J lost 5 bases, and 9 bases lay in between. Germline-derived CDR1 and CDR2 are PRHDT and FYEKMQ (reference sequence). CDR3 DNA: TGTGCCAGCAGCTCGACAGTTCACAATGAGCAGTTCTTC. The encoded protein is CASSSTVHNEQFF. The full variable domain, rest sourced from reference TRBV13 and TRBJ2-1, is AAGVIQSPRHLIKEKRETATLKCYPIPRHDTVYWYQQGPGQDPQFLISFYEKMQSDKGSIPDRFSAQQFSDYHSELNMSSLELGDSALYFCASSSTVHNEQFFGPGTRLTVL.

V usage is TRBV5-4 and J usage is TRBJ2-5; the D gene could be TRBD1 or TRBD2 (5 bases each). CDR1 is SGHNT and CDR2 is YYREEE in the germline V gene (reference sequence). The V end lost 6 bases, the J end lost 2 bases, and 11 bases lay between the germline ends. The CDR3 extends over 13 amino acids. The CDR3 sequence is CASTGTVQETQYF. The CDR3 DNA sequence: TGTGCCAGCACCGGGACGGTACAAGAGACCCAGTACTTC.

The chain carries TRBV27 and TRBJ2-2; no clear D gene. Trimming cost V 6 bases and J 3 bases, with 5 bases left between them. This CDR3 is built from 12 residues. Per germline, CDR1 MNHEY and CDR2 SMNVEV (reference sequence). The CDR3 region is CASRGHTGELFF. The CDR3 DNA reads TGTGCCAGCAGGGGCCACACCGGGGAGCTGTTTTTT.

This chain uses TRBV28 with TRBJ2-2; TRBD1 might be the D (5 bases). V was cut by 4 bases and J by 4 bases, with 19 bases left in between. From germline, CDR1 is MDHEN and CDR2 SYDVKM. CDR3 length: 17 residues. The CDR3 coding sequence is TGTGCCAGCAGTTCACTTTTCAGGGTGGGATCCACCGGGGAGCTGTTTTTT. Translating it yields CASSSLFRVGSTGELFF. The complete variable domain, with remaining parts taken from reference TRBV28 and TRBJ2-2, reads DVKVTQSSRYLVKRTGEKVFLECVQDMDHENMFWYRQDPGLGLRLIYFSYDVKMKEKGDIPEGYSVSREKKERFSLILESASTNQTSMYLCASSSLFRVGSTGELFFGEGSRLTVL.

This clone showed up just once. This sequence joins TRBV4-1 and TRBJ1-4; D gene ambiguous. Germline V gives CDR1 MGHRA, CDR2 YSYEKL. Trimming shortened V by 5 bases and J by 5 bases, and 12 bases separated the two germline ends. The CDR3 runs 14 residues. The CDR3 loop is CASSGRAANEKLFF. The CDR3 region has the DNA TGCGCCAGCAGCGGCAGAGCTGCGAATGAAAAACTGTTTTTT.

This clone occurred once. The V gene is TRBV5-1, the J gene TRBJ2-7; 7 bases line up with TRBD1. After removal of 0 bases from V and 5 bases from J, the junction contained 5 bases not matched to a gene. Germline CDR1 and CDR2: SGHRS and YFSETQ. This CDR3 has 14 amino acids. CDR3 region: CASSLEGAWDEQYF. CDR3 nucleotides: TGCGCCAGCAGCTTGGAGGGGGCGTGGGACGAGCAGTACTTC.